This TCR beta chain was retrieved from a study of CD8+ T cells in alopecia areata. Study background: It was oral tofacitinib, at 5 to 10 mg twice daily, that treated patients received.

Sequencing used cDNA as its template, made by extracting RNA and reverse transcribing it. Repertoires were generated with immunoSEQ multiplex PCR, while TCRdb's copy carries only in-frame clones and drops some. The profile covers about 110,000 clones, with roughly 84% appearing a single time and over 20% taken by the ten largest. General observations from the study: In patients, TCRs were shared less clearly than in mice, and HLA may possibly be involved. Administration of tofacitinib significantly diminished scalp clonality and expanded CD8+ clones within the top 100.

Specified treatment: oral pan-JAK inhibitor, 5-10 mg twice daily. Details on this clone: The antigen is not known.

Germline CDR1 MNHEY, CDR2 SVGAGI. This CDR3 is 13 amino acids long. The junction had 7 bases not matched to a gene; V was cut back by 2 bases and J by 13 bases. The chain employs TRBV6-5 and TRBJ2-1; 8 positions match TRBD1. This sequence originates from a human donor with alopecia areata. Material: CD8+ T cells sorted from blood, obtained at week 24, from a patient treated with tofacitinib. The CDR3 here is CASSYPNGQGQFF. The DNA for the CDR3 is TGTGCCAGCAGTTACCCCAACGGACAGGGCCAGTTCTTC.